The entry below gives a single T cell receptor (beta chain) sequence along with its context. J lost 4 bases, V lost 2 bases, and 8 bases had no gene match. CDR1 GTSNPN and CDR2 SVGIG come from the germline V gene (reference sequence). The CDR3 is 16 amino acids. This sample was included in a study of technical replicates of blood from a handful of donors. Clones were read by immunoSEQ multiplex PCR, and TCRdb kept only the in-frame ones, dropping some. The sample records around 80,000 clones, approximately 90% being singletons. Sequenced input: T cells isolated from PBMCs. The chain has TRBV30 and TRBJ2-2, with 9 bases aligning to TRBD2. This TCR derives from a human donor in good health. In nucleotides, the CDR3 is TGTGCCTGGAGTAAAGCGGGGGGCCGAGGCACCGGGGAGCTGTTTTTT. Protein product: CAWSKAGGRGTGELFF.